Following are 14 T cell receptor beta chains from one sample sequenced in a study of blood T cell repertoires in COVID-19. Libraries were prepared by immunoSEQ multiplex PCR; TCRdb keeps only in-frame clonotypes and omits some of them. The repertoire holds 200,000 to 250,000 clones, around nine tenths seen once, with around 3.6% in the top ten. Sequencing was done on a sample of PBMCs or T cells enriched from blood (not recorded which). These receptor sequences come from a woman aged 25 to 39 who had been exposed to COVID-19.

Worth noting for this clone: Other DNA sequences in the sample encode the same CDR3. CDR3 nucleotide sequence: TGTGCCAGTAGTATCTCTAGCGGCAGTACAGATACGCAGTATTTT. Its protein product is CASSISSGSTDTQYF. V usage is TRBV19 and J usage is TRBJ2-3; the match to TRBD2 covers 7 bases. The CDR3 is made up of 15 amino acids. Germline V CDR1 and CDR2: LNHDA, SQIVND (reference sequence). The junction had 6 bases not matched to a gene; V was cut back by 3 bases and J by 3 bases.

This clone was seen just once. CDR3 amino acids: CASSQGGSRDTLMNTEAFF. CDR3 DNA sequence: TGTGCCAGCAGCCAAGGGGGAAGCCGGGACACCCTCATGAACACTGAAGCTTTCTTT. V is TRBV3-1 (or the pseudogene TRBV3-2) and J is TRBJ1-1; weak D call: TRBD1 (6 bases). The V end lost 1 base, the J end lost 0 bases, and 21 bases lay between the germline ends. The CDR3 length is 19 residues. Germline loops: CDR1 LGHDT, CDR2 YNNKEL (reference sequence).

This chain joins TRBV9 and TRBJ2-7; 7 nucleotides line up with TRBD2. The germline gives CDR1 SGDLS, CDR2 YYNGEE. Germline trimming cut 3 bases from V and 5 bases from J; bases unmatched to any gene: 5. The CDR3 length is 13 residues. The CDR3 reads CASSGEGVNEQYF. CDR3 DNA: TGTGCCAGCAGCGGGGAGGGAGTTAACGAGCAGTACTTC.

This clone was observed a handful of times. The chain uses TRBV6-6 and TRBJ2-3; D is perhaps TRBD1 (5 bases). Trimming took 0 bases from V and 0 from J, leaving 10 bases between them. The length of the CDR3 is 16 residues. Germline values: CDR1 MNHNY, CDR2 SVGAGI (reference sequence). The CDR3 coding sequence is TGTGCCAGCAGTTACTCGCCTGGGGCTAGCACAGATACGCAGTATTTT. Protein: CASSYSPGASTDTQYF.

The rearrangement joins TRBV10-3 to TRBJ2-1; 11 positions agree with TRBD2. CDR3 size: 18 residues. Germline V gene data show CDR1 as ENHRY and CDR2 as SYGVKD. The ends lost 8 bases at V and 3 bases at J; junction bases unmatched: 15. CDR3 protein: CAIGTGTSGRHGYNEQFF. For the CDR3, the DNA is TGTGCCATCGGCACCGGGACTAGCGGCCGACACGGCTACAATGAGCAGTTCTTC.

This chain links TRBV4-1 with TRBJ1-1; D unclear. CDR1 is MGHRA, CDR2 YSYEKL, per germline. V shed 1 base and J shed 4 bases, with 7 bases lying between them. The CDR3 covers 13 residues. The CDR3 loop is CASSQGPATEAFF. The CDR3 DNA follows: TGCGCCAGCAGCCAAGGGCCTGCCACTGAAGCTTTCTTT.

As concerns this clone: Relative to the germline gene, one junction end is altered; a read error may explain this. V and J are TRBV24-1 and TRBJ2-1; the D gene is possibly TRBD2 (5 bases). Per germline, CDR1 KGHDR and CDR2 SFDVKD. The CDR3 covers 16 residues. Here the CDR3 reads CAAGDGIGSSYNGQFF. CDR3 DNA sequence: TGTGCCGCGGGTGATGGGATTGGGAGCTCCTACAATGGGCAGTTCTTC.

The gene calls are TRBV5-1 and TRBJ1-2; weak D call: TRBD1 (5 bases). The germline gives CDR1 SGHRS, CDR2 YFSETQ. The CDR3 has 14 amino acids. V lost 0 bases and J 7 bases, leaving 13 bases between the germline ends. This CDR3 reads CASSLDRPARGYTF. CDR3 DNA sequence: TGCGCCAGCAGCTTGGACAGGCCAGCCCGTGGCTACACCTTC.

V is TRBV2 and J is TRBJ1-2; D gene uncertain. Per germline, CDR1 SNHLY and CDR2 FYNNEI. The V end was cut by 6 bases, the J end by 2 bases, with 13 bases between. This CDR3 is 14 amino acids long. Here the CDR3 DNA reads TGTGCCAGCAGAGACTACCCTCGGAACTATGGCTACACCTTC. The encoded protein is CASRDYPRNYGYTF.

CDR3 region: CASNTRGGTEAFF. CDR3 nucleotide sequence: TGTGCCAGCAACACTCGGGGGGGCACTGAAGCTTTCTTT. V usage is TRBV6-5 and J usage is TRBJ1-1; D possibly corresponds to TRBD1 (5 bases). The CDR3 runs 13 residues. Looked up from germline, CDR1 is MNHEY and CDR2 is SVGAGI. V lost 7 bases to trimming and J lost 4 bases, with 13 bases between them.

The V gene is TRBV30, the J gene TRBJ2-7; D might be TRBD2 (6 bases). The V end was cut by 4 bases, the J end by 6 bases, with 16 bases between. There are 13 residues in the CDR3. Germline values: CDR1 GTSNPN, CDR2 SVGIG (reference sequence). The CDR3 DNA reads as TGTGCCTGGACCGCAGGGAGGAACGGCGAGCAGTACTTC. Translating it yields CAWTAGRNGEQYF.

The chain carries TRBV29-1 and TRBJ2-1; 7 bases fit TRBD2. From germline, CDR1 is SQVTM and CDR2 ANQGSEA. The CDR3 is 13 amino acids. V lost 1 base, J lost 7 bases, and 4 bases stayed unmatched. The CDR3 region is CSVEGGSGNEQFF. CDR3 DNA: TGCAGCGTTGAAGGCGGGAGTGGGAATGAGCAGTTCTTC.

The chain recombines TRBV30 with TRBJ1-1, with D possibly TRBD1 on 6 matching bases. The germline CDR1 and CDR2 sequences are GTSNPN and SVGIG (reference sequence). The CDR3 runs to 15 residues. The V gene lost 2 bases and the J gene lost 0 bases, with 13 bases spanning the gap. The CDR3 DNA follows: TGTGCCTGGAGTCCTGGACAGATCATGAACACTGAAGCTTTCTTT. Residues: CAWSPGQIMNTEAFF.

The chain is built from TRBV28 and TRBJ2-7; a possible D gene is TRBD1 (6 bases). The CDR3 contains 15 residues. Trimming took 3 bases from V and 3 from J, leaving 15 bases between them. The V gene's germline CDR1 is MDHEN and CDR2 SYDVKM. The CDR3 is CASSFRQGQVYEQYF. CDR3 bases: TGTGCCAGCAGTTTCCGGCAGGGGCAGGTCTACGAGCAGTACTTC.